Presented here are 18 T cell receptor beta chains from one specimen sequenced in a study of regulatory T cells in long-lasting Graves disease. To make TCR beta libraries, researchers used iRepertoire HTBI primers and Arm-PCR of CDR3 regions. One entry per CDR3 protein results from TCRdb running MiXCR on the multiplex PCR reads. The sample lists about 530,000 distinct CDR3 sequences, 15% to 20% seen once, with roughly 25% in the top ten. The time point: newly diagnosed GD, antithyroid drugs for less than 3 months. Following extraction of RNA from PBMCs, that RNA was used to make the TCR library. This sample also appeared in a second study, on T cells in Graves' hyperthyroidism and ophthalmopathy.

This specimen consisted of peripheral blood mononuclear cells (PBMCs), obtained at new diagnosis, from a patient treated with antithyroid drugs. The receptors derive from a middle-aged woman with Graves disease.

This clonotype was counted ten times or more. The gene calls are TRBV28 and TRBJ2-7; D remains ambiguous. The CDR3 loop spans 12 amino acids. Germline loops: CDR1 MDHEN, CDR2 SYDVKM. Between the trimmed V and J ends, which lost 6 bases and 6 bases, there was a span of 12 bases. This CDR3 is CASSLLGFEQYF. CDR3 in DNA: TGTGCCAGCAGCTTACTGGGTTTCGAGCAGTACTTC.

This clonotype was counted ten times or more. The CDR3 sequence is CASSWAGGGGYTF. For the CDR3, the DNA is TGTGCCAGCAGCTGGGCAGGGGGCGGTGGCTACACCTTC. The chain carries TRBV7-3 and TRBJ1-2; 8 nucleotides align to TRBD1. Trimming cost V 4 bases and J 7 bases; bases outside gene matches: 5. The CDR3 is 13 amino acids. Germline CDR1 is SGHTA and CDR2 is FQGTGA.

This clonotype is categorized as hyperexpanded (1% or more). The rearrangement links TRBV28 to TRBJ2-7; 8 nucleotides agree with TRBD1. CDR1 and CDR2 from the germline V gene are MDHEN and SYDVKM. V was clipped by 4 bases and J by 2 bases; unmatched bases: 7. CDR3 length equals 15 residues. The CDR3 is CASSYIPGGTYEQYF. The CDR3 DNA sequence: TGTGCCAGCAGTTATATCCCAGGGGGCACCTACGAGCAGTACTTC.

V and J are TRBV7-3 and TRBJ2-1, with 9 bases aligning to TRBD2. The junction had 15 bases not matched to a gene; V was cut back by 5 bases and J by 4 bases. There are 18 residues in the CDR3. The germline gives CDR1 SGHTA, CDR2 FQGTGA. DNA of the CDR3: TGTGCCAGCAGCGTAGAAAGGGCAAGCGGGGGGCCTTACAATGAGCAGTTCTTC. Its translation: CASSVERASGGPYNEQFF.

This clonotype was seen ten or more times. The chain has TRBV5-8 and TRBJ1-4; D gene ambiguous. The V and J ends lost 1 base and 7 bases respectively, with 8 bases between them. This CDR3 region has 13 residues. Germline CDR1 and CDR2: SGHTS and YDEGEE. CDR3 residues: CASSLFGVEKLFF. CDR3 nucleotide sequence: TGTGCCAGCAGCTTGTTCGGGGTTGAAAAACTGTTTTTT. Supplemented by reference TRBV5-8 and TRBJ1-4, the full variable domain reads EAGVTQSPTHLIKTRGQQATLRCSPISGHTSVYWYQQALGLGLQFLLWYDEGEERNRGNFPPRFSGRQFPNYSSELNVNALELEDSALYLCASSLFGVEKLFFGSGTQLSVL.

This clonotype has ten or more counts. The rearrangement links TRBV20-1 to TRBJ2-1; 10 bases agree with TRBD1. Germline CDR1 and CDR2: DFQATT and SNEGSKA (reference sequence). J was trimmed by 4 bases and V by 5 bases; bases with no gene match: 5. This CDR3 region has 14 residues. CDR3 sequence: CSAVGTGAYNEQFF. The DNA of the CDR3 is TGCAGTGCTGTAGGGACAGGGGCGTACAATGAGCAGTTCTTC.

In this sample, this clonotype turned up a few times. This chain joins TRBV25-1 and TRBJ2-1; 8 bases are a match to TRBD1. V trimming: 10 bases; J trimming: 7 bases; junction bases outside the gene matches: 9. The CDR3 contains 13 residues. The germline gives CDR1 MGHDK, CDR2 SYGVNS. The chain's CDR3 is CATTTGGFNEQFF. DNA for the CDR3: TGTGCCACAACTACAGGGGGTTTTAATGAGCAGTTCTTC.

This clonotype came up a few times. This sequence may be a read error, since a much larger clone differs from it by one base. This chain's CDR3 is CASSSSRSHQEAQYF. CDR3 DNA sequence: TGTGCCAGCAGCTCTAGTCGGTCTCACCAAGAGGCCCAGTACTTC. The chain has TRBV11-2 and TRBJ2-5; D is uncertain. The CDR3 length is 15 residues. Germline CDR1 is SGHAT and CDR2 is FQNNGV.

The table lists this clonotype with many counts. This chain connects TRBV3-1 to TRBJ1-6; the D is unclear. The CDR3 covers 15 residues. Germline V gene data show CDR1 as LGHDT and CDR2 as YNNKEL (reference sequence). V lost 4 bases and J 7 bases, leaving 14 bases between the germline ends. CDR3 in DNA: TGTGCCAGCAGCCCCCTACGGACCGAGAATTCACCCCTCCACTTT. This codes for CASSPLRTENSPLHF. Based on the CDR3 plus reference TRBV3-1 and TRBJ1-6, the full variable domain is DTAVSQTPKYLVTQMGNDKSIKCEQNLGHDTMYWYKQDSKKFLKIMFSYNNKELIINETVPNRFSPKSPDKAHLNLHINSLELGDSAVYFCASSPLRTENSPLHFGNGTRLTVT.

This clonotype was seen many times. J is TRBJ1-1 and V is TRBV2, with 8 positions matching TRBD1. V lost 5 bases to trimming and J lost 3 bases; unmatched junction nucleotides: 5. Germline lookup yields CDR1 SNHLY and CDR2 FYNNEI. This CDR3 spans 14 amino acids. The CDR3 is CASSFRGLDTEAFF. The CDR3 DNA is TGTGCCAGCAGTTTCAGGGGGCTGGACACTGAAGCTTTCTTT.

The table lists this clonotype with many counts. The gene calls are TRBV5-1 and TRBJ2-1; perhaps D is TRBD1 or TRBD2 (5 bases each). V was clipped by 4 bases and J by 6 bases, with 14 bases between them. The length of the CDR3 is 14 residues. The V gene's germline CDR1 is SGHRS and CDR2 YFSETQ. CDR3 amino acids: CASSPGTDVNEQFF. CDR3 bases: TGCGCCAGCAGCCCCGGGACGGATGTCAATGAGCAGTTCTTC.

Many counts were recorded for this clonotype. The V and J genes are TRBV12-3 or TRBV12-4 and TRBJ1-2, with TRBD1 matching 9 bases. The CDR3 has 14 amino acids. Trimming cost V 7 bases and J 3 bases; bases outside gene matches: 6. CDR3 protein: CASTHRGRDYGYTF. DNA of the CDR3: TGTGCCAGCACCCACAGGGGGCGCGACTATGGCTACACCTTC.

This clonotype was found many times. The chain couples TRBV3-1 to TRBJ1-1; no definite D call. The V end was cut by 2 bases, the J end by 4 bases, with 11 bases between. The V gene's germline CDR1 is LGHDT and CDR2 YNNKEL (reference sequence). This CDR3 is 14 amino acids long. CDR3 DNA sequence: TGTGCCAGCAGCCAAACCATCGTGACCACTGAAGCTTTCTTT. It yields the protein CASSQTIVTTEAFF. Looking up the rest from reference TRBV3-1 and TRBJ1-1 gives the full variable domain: DTAVSQTPKYLVTQMGNDKSIKCEQNLGHDTMYWYKQDSKKFLKIMFSYNNKELIINETVPNRFSPKSPDKAHLNLHINSLELGDSAVYFCASSQTIVTTEAFFGQGTRLTVV.

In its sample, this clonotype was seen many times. This chain's CDR3 is CASRSPQGRGNTEAFF. CDR3 sequence (DNA): TGTGCCAGCAGGTCACCCCAGGGGAGGGGGAACACTGAAGCTTTCTTT. This chain connects TRBV12-3 or TRBV12-4 to TRBJ1-1, with D possibly matching TRBD1 (6 bases). The CDR3 is 16 amino acids. Trimming took 6 bases from V and 1 from J, leaving 18 bases between them.

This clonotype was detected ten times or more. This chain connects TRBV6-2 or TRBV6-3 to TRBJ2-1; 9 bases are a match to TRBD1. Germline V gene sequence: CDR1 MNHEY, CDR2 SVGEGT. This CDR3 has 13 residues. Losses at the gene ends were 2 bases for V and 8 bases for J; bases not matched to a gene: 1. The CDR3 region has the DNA TGTGCCAGCAGTTACAGGGACAGGGATGAGCAGTTCTTC. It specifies CASSYRDRDEQFF.

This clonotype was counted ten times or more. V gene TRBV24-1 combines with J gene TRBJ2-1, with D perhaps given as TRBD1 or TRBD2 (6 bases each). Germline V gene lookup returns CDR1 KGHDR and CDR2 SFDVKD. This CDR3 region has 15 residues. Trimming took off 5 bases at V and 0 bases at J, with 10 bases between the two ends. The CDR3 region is CATSAEGGSYNEQFF. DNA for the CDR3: TGTGCCACCAGTGCTGAGGGGGGCTCCTACAATGAGCAGTTCTTC.

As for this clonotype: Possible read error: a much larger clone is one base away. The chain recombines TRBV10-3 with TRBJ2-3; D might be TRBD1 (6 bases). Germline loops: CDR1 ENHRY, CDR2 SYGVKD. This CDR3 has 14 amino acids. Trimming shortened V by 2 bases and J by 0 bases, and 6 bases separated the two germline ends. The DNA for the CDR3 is TGTGCCATCAGTGAGAGGGGGAGCACAGATACGCAGTATTTT. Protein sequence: CAISERGSTDTQYF.

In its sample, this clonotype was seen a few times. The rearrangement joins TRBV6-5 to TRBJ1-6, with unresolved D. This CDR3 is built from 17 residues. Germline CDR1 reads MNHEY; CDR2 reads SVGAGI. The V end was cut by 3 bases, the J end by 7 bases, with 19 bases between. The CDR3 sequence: CASSYPSLSGANSPLHF. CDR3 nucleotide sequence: TGTGCCAGCAGTTATCCGAGTTTATCAGGCGCCAATTCACCCCTCCACTTT.